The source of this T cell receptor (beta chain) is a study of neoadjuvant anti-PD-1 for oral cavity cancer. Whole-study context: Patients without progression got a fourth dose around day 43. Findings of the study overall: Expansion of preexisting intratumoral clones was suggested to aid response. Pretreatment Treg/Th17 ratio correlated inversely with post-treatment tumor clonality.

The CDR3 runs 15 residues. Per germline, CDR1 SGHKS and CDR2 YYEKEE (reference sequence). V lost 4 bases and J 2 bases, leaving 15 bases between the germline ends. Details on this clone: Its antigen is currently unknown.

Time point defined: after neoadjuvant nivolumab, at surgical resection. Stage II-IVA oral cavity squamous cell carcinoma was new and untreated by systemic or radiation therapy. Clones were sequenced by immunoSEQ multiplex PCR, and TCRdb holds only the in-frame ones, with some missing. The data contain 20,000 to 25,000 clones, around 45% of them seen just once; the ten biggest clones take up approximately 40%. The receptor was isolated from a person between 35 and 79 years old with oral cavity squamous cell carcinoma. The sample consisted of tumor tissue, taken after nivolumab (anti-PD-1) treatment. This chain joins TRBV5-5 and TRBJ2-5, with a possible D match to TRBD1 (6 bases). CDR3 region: CASSLMTGTQETQYF. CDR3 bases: TGTGCCAGCAGCCTGATGACAGGAACACAAGAGACCCAGTACTTC.